This TCR beta chain derives from a study of shared clonotypes between healthy human individuals. Findings and limits, study-wide: Collection of samples was limited to blood; tissue repertoires likely differ.

The split of CD4+ cells yielded CD45RA+ naive and CD45RA-negative memory subsets. Sequencing was performed with immunoSEQ multiplex PCR; in TCRdb, only in-frame clones are kept and a portion is missing. Of roughly 2.2 million clones listed, roughly 92% are singletons. Germline loops: CDR1 WSHSY, CDR2 SAAADI. V dropped 7 bases and J dropped 5 bases, with 14 bases sitting between them. CDR3 length: 14 amino acids. Notes on this clone: Its antigen is as yet unknown.

The source is a young man in good health. Some clones in this sample may be carry-over from other donors' samples. The rearrangement joins TRBV10-2 to TRBJ2-2; D remains unclear. The specimen was naive CD4+ T cells from PBMCs. Subset here: CD45RA+ positively selected. The CDR3 spells CASTLSIGTGELFF. The CDR3 region has the DNA TGCGCCAGCACCTTGAGTATCGGGACCGGGGAGCTGTTTTTT.